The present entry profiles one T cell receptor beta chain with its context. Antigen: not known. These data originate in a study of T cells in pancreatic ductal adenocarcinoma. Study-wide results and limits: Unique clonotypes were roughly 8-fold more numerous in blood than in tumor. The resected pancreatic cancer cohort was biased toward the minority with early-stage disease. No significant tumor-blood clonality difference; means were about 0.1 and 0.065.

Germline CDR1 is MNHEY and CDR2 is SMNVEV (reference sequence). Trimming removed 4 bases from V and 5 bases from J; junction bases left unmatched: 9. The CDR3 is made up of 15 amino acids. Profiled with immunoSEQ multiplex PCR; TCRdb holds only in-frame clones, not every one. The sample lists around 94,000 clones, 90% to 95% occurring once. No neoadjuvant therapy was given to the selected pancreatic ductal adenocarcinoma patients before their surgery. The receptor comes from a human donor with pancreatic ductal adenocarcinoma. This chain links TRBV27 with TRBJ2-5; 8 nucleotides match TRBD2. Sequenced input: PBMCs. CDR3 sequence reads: CASSSNQREWETQYF. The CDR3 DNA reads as TGTGCCAGCAGTTCTAATCAGCGGGAGTGGGAGACCCAGTACTTC.